A single sample gave rise to the 11 T cell receptor beta chains below, sequenced in a study of blood T cells in healthy people across ages (dated by TCRdb to between 2015 and 2016). The library relied on 5' RACE. Sequencing used an Illumina HiSeq 2500. The second PCR ran for about 7 to 11 cycles and used a J-beta primer mix along with a sample-barcoded 5' primer. In-frame beta chains were kept once TCRdb had trimmed the public reads at Q25 with fastp and called clones with MiXCR. All rows with the same CDR3 protein become a single entry with the most common DNA and genes. This sample comprises fewer than 1,000,000 distinct CDR3 sequences, around 43% of them detected only once. 15% to 25% of the sample is held by the ten biggest clonotypes. Material for sequencing was blood. The origin of the receptors is a man between 60 and 75 years old in good health.

The V and J genes are TRBV4-1 and TRBJ2-5; no clear D gene. Trimming cost V 3 bases and J 1 base, with 3 bases left between them. Germline lookup yields CDR1 MGHRA and CDR2 YSYEKL. This CDR3 is built from 12 residues. The CDR3, as DNA: TGCGCCAGCAGCCACCCCCAAGAGACCCAGTACTTC. Its translation: CASSHPQETQYF.

This clonotype was observed a handful of times. V is TRBV3-1 and J is TRBJ1-2; a weak D match, TRBD1 (5 bases). Germline CDR1 LGHDT, CDR2 YNNKEL (reference sequence). The length of the CDR3 is 13 residues. The V end lost 5 bases, the J end lost 7 bases, and 14 bases lay between the germline ends. The CDR3 loop reads CASSFPGSRGYTF. The CDR3 DNA reads TGTGCCAGCAGCTTCCCAGGGTCTCGTGGCTACACCTTC. The full variable domain, rest sourced from reference TRBV3-1 and TRBJ1-2, is DTAVSQTPKYLVTQMGNDKSIKCEQNLGHDTMYWYKQDSKKFLKIMFSYNNKELIINETVPNRFSPKSPDKAHLNLHINSLELGDSAVYFCASSFPGSRGYTFGSGTRLTVV.

The chain is built from TRBV10-3 and TRBJ2-7, with D hard to call. The V gene's germline CDR1 is ENHRY and CDR2 SYGVKD. CDR3 length equals 13 residues. Trimming cost V 4 bases and J 1 base, with 8 bases left between them. CDR3 residues: CAISVGNSYEQYF. CDR3 sequence (DNA): TGTGCCATCAGTGTTGGAAATTCCTACGAGCAGTACTTC.

This clonotype was counted between two and nine times. The genes are TRBV27 and TRBJ1-4; D is perhaps TRBD1 (5 bases). Trimming left V 5 bases short and J 0 bases short, with 31 bases between. In germline, CDR1 is MNHEY, CDR2 SMNVEV (reference sequence). This CDR3 is built from 22 residues. The CDR3 region is CASSGTLFSGGNALATNEKLFF. CDR3 nucleotide sequence: TGTGCCAGCAGTGGTACTCTCTTCTCCGGGGGGAACGCACTCGCAACTAATGAAAAACTGTTTTTT.

J is TRBJ1-2 and V is TRBV28; no firm D call. V lost 7 bases and J lost 9, with 15 bases in between. CDR1 and CDR2 from the germline V gene are MDHEN and SYDVKM. CDR3 length equals 12 residues. In DNA form, the CDR3 reads TGTGCCAGCACCACCACCCAGGATCGCTACACCTTC. Encoded protein: CASTTTQDRYTF.

The chain couples TRBV28 to TRBJ2-3; 7 bases match TRBD2. The V gene's germline CDR1 is MDHEN and CDR2 SYDVKM. With 2 bases clipped from V and 3 bases from J, the junction kept 11 bases outside the gene matches. The CDR3 is made up of 17 amino acids. The CDR3 reads CASSLGRGDGGTDTQYF. The CDR3 nucleotides read TGTGCCAGCAGTTTAGGCCGGGGGGACGGGGGAACAGATACGCAGTATTTT.

There are many counts of this clonotype. V usage is TRBV29-1 and J usage is TRBJ2-3; 8 bases are shared with TRBD2. The V segment lost 3 bases and the J segment 2 bases; nucleotides outside the gene matches: 7. CDR3 size: 15 residues. Germline CDR1 is SQVTM and CDR2 is ANQGSEA. DNA for the CDR3: TGCAGCGTTGACTCGGGACTAGTTATCACAGATACGCAGTATTTT. Its translation is CSVDSGLVITDTQYF.

This clonotype has only a few counts. The chain recombines TRBV29-1 with TRBJ2-2; D is undetermined. The CDR3 is 12 residues long. Trimming removed 2 bases from V and 5 bases from J, with 6 bases in between. CDR1 is SQVTM and CDR2 is ANQGSEA in the germline V gene. The CDR3 region is CSVESGTGELFF. CDR3 nucleotides: TGCAGCGTTGAAAGTGGAACCGGGGAGCTGTTTTTT.

This clonotype was counted many times. This chain uses TRBV7-4 with TRBJ2-5; a weak D match, TRBD1 (6 bases). V was cut by 2 bases and J by 5 bases, with 15 bases left in between. From germline, CDR1 is SGHVT and CDR2 SQSDAQ. The CDR3 runs 15 residues. CDR3: CASSLNAGDEETQYF. Here the CDR3 DNA reads TGTGCCAGCAGCTTAAACGCAGGGGACGAGGAGACCCAGTACTTC.

The genes are TRBV3-1 and TRBJ1-6; 9 bases map to TRBD1. The CDR3 has 17 residues. Germline CDR1 LGHDT, CDR2 YNNKEL (reference sequence). After removal of 4 bases from V and 7 bases from J, the junction contained 11 bases not matched to a gene. In DNA, the CDR3 is TGTGCCAGCAGCCCTTACCGGGACAGGGTTGGGAATTCACCCCTCCACTTT. Translated: CASSPYRDRVGNSPLHF. Variable domain in full (rest from reference TRBV3-1 and TRBJ1-6): DTAVSQTPKYLVTQMGNDKSIKCEQNLGHDTMYWYKQDSKKFLKIMFSYNNKELIINETVPNRFSPKSPDKAHLNLHINSLELGDSAVYFCASSPYRDRVGNSPLHFGNGTRLTVT.

This clonotype was counted at least ten times. The genes are TRBV5-1 and TRBJ2-5, with D possibly being TRBD1 (6 bases). CDR3 size: 15 residues. Germline values: CDR1 SGHRS, CDR2 YFSETQ. V gave up 4 bases and J gave up 12 bases, with 25 bases separating them. CDR3 sequence: CASSLGAGGQPLKYF. CDR3 DNA sequence: TGCGCCAGCAGCCTGGGGGCTGGTGGACAGCCTCTGAAGTACTTC.